This T cell receptor beta chain is from a study of cytomegalovirus exposure and HLA in healthy donors. Findings of the study overall: A list of approximately 150 TCR beta chains associated with cytomegalovirus was given. Among CMV-associated TCR beta chains, most appeared HLA-restricted in a later analysis. The authors reported that TCR beta sequences could predict HLA-A and HLA-B alleles. These predictions were accurate for most subjects in the first cohort.

Healthy bone marrow donors made up the cohort. Turning to this clone: What it binds is not known.

The PCR used 60 Vbeta and 13 Jbeta primers. TCRdb's copy holds only in-frame clones and misses some; the assay was immunoSEQ multiplex PCR. The repertoire holds some 150,000 clones, 78% seen once, with approximately 2.9% in the top ten. CDR1 and CDR2 from the germline V gene are MNHEY and SMNVEV (reference sequence). The CDR3 extends over 13 amino acids. V shed 6 bases and J shed 5 bases, with 10 bases lying between them. Sequencing was carried out using PBMCs. The chain carries TRBV27 and TRBJ2-2, with D perhaps matching TRBD2 (5 bases). The clonotype was recovered from a man between 40 and 49 years old in good health and CMV-seropositive. This CDR3 is CASSQRRTGELFF. For the CDR3, the DNA is TGTGCCAGCAGCCAGCGGAGGACCGGGGAGCTGTTTTTT.